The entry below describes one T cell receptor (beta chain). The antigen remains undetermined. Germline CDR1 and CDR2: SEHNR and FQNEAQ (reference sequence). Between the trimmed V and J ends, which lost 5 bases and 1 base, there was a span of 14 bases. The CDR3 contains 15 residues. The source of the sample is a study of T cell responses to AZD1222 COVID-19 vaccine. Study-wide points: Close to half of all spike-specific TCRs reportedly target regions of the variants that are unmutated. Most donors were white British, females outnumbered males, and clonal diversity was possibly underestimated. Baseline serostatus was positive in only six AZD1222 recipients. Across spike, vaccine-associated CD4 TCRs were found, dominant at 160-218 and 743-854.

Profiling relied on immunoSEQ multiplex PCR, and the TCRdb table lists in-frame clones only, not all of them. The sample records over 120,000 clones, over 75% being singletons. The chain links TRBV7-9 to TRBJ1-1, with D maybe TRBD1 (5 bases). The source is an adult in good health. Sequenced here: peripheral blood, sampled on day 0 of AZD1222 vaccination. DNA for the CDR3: TGTGCCAGCAGCCCAACCGGGGGAAAGAACACTGAAGCTTTCTTT. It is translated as CASSPTGGKNTEAFF.